This T cell receptor beta chain stems from a study of blood T cell repertoires in COVID-19. In the original analysis: Reference gene primer amplification gave nucleated cell count estimates. Repertoires were generated with immunoSEQ multiplex PCR, while TCRdb's copy carries only in-frame clones and drops some. V and J calls and clone size are those listed in that table; D and trimming were worked out from the DNA. The sample has about 250,000 clones, 70% to 90% seen once. The V gene lost 6 bases and the J gene lost 5 bases, with 7 bases spanning the gap. Germline-derived CDR1 and CDR2 are SNHLY and FYNNEI. This CDR3 has 11 amino acids.

V usage is TRBV2 and J usage is TRBJ2-5; no clear D. This TCR derives from a man aged 18 to 29 with active or convalescent COVID-19. Sequencing was done on a sample of peripheral blood. CDR3 sequence (DNA): TGTGCCAGCAGGTCCGAGGAGACCCAGTACTTC. Protein: CASRSEETQYF. Filled out from reference TRBV2 and TRBJ2-5, the complete variable domain reads EPEVTQTPSHQVTQMGQEVILRCVPISNHLYFYWYRQILGQKVEFLVSFYNNEISEKSEIFDDQFSVERPDGSNFTLKIRSTKLEDSAMYFCASRSEETQYFGPGTRLLVL.